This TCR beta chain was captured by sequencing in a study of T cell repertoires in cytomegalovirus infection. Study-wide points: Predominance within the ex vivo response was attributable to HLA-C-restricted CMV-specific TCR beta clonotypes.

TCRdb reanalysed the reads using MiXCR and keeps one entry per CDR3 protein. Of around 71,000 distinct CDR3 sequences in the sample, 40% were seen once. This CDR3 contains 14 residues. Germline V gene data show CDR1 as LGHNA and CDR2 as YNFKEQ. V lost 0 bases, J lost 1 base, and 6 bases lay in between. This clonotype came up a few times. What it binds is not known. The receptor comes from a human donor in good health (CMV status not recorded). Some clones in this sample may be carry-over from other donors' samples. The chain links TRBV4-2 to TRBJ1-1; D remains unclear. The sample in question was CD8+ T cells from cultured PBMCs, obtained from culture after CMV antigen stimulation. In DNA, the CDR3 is TGTGCCAGCAGCCAAGACCCAGGGAACACTGAAGCTTTCTTT. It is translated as CASSQDPGNTEAFF.